This TCR beta chain came from a study of cytomegalovirus exposure and HLA in healthy donors. This clone showed up just once. PCR was performed using 60 Vbeta and 13 Jbeta primers. The data were produced by immunoSEQ multiplex PCR, yet TCRdb's version contains in-frame clones alone and is incomplete. Among 120,000 to 150,000 clones listed, about three quarters were seen once. CDR1 is MNHNS, CDR2 SASEGT, per germline. CDR3 length: 19 amino acids. The trim removed 3 bases at V and 0 bases at J, leaving 14 bases unmatched. Source material: PBMCs. The sequence was collected from a male donor in good health and CMV-seropositive. The V and J genes are TRBV6-1 and TRBJ2-1, with 7 bases identical to TRBD2. The chain's CDR3 is CASSEPGLPASGSYNEQFF. The CDR3, as DNA: TGTGCCAGCAGTGAGCCGGGACTTCCGGCTAGCGGCTCCTACAATGAGCAGTTCTTC.